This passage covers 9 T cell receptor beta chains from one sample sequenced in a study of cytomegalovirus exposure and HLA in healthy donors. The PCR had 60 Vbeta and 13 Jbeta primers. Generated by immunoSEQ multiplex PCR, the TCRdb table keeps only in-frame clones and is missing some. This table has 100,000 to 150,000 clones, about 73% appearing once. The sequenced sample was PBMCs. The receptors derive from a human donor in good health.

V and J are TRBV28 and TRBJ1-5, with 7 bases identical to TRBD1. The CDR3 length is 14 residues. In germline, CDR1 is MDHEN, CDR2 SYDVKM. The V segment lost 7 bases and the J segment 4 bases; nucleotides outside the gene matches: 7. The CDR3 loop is CASNPDRENQPQHF. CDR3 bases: TGTGCCAGCAATCCTGACAGGGAGAATCAGCCCCAGCATTTT.

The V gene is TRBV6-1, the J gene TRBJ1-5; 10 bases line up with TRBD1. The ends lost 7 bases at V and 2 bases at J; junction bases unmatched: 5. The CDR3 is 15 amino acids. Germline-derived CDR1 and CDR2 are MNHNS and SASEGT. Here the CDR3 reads CASNPGQGRNQPQHF. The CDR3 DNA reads TGTGCCAGCAACCCGGGACAGGGGCGCAATCAGCCCCAGCATTTT.

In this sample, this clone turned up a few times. The CDR3 DNA reads TGTGCCAGCTCACCCACGGGAGGGAGCGGCAATCAGCCCCAGCATTTT. This sequence encodes CASSPTGGSGNQPQHF. The J gene is TRBJ1-5, the V gene TRBV18; D gene unclear. Germline values: CDR1 KGHSH, CDR2 LQKENI. This CDR3 contains 16 residues. Trimming pared 3 bases from V and 2 bases from J, leaving 14 bases between.

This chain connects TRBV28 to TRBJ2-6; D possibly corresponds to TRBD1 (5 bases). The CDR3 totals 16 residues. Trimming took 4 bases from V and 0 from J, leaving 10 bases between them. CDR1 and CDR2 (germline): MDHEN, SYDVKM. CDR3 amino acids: CASSWGGNSGANVLTF. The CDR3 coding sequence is TGTGCCAGCAGTTGGGGCGGAAACTCTGGGGCCAACGTCCTGACTTTC.

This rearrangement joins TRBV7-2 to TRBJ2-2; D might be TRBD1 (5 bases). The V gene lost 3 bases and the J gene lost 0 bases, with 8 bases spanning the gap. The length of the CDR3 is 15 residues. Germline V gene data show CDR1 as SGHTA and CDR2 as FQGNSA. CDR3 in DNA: TGTGCCAGCAGCTTTGACAGCCCGAACACCGGGGAGCTGTTTTTT. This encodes CASSFDSPNTGELFF. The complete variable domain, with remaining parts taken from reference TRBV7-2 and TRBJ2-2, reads GAGVSQSPSNKVTEKGKDVELRCDPISGHTALYWYRQSLGQGLEFLIYFQGNSAPDKSGLPSDRFSAERTGGSVSTLTIQRTQQEDSAVYLCASSFDSPNTGELFFGEGSRLTVL.

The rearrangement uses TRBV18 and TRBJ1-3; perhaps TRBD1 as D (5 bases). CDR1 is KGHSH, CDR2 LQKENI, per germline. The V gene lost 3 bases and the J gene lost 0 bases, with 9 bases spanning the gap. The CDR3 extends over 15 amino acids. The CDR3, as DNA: TGTGCCAGCTCACCTGACAGAAGCTCTGGAAACACCATATATTTT. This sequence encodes CASSPDRSSGNTIYF.

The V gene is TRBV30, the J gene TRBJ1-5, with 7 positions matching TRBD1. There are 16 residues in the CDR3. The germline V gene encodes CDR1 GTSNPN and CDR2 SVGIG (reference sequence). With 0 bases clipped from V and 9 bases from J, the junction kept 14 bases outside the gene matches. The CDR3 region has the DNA TGTGCCTGGAGTGTCGGGACAGCAGTATTCCCAGGGCCCCAGCATTTT. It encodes CAWSVGTAVFPGPQHF.

The CDR3 reads CASKRLAPPMHYEQYF. The CDR3 region has the DNA TGTGCCAGCAAACGGCTAGCACCCCCCATGCATTACGAGCAGTACTTC. This chain links TRBV28 with TRBJ2-7; D is possibly TRBD2 (5 bases). Germline lookup yields CDR1 MDHEN and CDR2 SYDVKM. CDR3 length equals 16 residues. The V and J ends lost 7 bases and 4 bases respectively, with 23 bases between them. The entire variable domain, with the rest obtained from reference TRBV28 and TRBJ2-7, is as follows: DVKVTQSSRYLVKRTGEKVFLECVQDMDHENMFWYRQDPGLGLRLIYFSYDVKMKEKGDIPEGYSVSREKKERFSLILESASTNQTSMYLCASKRLAPPMHYEQYFGPGTRLTVT.

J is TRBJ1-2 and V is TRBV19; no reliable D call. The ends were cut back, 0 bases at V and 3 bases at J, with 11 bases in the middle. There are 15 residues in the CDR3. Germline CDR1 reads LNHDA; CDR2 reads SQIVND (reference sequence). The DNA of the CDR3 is TGTGCCAGTAGTATAGATCGCCAGGCTTACTATGGCTACACCTTC. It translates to CASSIDRQAYYGYTF.